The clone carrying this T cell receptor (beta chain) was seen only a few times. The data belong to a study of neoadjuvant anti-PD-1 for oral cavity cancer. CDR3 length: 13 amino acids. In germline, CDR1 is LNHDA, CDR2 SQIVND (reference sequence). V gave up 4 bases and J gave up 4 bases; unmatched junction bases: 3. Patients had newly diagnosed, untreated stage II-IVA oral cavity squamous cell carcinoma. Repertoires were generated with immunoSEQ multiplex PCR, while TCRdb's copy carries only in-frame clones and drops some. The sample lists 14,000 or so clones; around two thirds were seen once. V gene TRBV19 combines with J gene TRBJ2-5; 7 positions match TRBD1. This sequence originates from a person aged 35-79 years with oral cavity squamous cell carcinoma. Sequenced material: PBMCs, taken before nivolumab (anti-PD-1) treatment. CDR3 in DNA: TGTGCCAGTAGTACCCACAGGGGAGAGACCCAGTACTTC. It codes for CASSTHRGETQYF. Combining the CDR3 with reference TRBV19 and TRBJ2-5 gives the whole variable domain DGGITQSPKYLFRKEGQNVTLSCEQNLNHDAMYWYRQDPGQGLRLIYYSQIVNDFQKGDIAEGYSVSREKKESFPLTVTSAQKNPTAFYLCASSTHRGETQYFGPGTRLLVL.